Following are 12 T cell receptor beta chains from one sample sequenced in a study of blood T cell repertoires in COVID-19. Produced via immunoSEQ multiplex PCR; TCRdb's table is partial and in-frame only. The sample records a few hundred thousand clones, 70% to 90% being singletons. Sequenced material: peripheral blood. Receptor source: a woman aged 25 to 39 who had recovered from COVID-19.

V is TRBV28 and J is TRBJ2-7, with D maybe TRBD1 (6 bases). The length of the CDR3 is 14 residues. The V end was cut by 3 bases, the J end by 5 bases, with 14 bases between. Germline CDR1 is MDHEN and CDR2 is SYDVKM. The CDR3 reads CASSFRQERNEQYF. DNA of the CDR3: TGTGCCAGCAGTTTTCGACAGGAGAGGAACGAGCAGTACTTC. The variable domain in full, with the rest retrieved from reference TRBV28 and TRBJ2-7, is DVKVTQSSRYLVKRTGEKVFLECVQDMDHENMFWYRQDPGLGLRLIYFSYDVKMKEKGDIPEGYSVSREKKERFSLILESASTNQTSMYLCASSFRQERNEQYFGPGTRLTVT.

The CDR3 DNA reads as TGTGCCAGCAGCTTTCAGGGGACGGGCGGGGAGCTGTTTTTT. Amino acid sequence: CASSFQGTGGELFF. J is TRBJ2-2 and V is TRBV7-3, with D possibly TRBD1 on 6 matching bases. Trimming stripped 3 bases from V and 7 bases from J, with 12 bases between. Germline V CDR1 and CDR2: SGHTA, FQGTGA. The CDR3 consists of 14 residues.

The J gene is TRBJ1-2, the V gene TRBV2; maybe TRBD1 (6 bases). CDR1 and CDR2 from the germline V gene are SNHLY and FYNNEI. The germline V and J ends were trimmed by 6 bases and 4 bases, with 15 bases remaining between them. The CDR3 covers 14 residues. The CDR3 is CASSDGQRSYGYTF. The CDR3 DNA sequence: TGTGCCAGCAGCGACGGACAGCGGTCCTATGGCTACACCTTC. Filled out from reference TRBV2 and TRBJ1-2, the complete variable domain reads EPEVTQTPSHQVTQMGQEVILRCVPISNHLYFYWYRQILGQKVEFLVSFYNNEISEKSEIFDDQFSVERPDGSNFTLKIRSTKLEDSAMYFCASSDGQRSYGYTFGSGTRLTVV.

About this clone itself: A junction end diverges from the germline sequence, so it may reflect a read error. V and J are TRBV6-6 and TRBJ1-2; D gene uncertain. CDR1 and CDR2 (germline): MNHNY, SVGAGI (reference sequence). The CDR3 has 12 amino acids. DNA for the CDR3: TGTGCCAGCCAAAAATTCGAGGGTCACCGCCACTTC. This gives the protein CASQKFEGHRHF.

CDR3 bases: TGTGCCAGCAGTACAGGGGGAAGGACAAATGAGCAGTTCTTC. This sequence encodes CASSTGGRTNEQFF. The V gene is TRBV6-2 or TRBV6-3, the J gene TRBJ2-1; 8 bases match TRBD1. The V gene end was trimmed by 5 bases and the J gene end by 7 bases; junction bases not matched to a gene: 7. CDR3 length equals 14 residues. Germline V gives CDR1 MNHEY, CDR2 SVGEGT.

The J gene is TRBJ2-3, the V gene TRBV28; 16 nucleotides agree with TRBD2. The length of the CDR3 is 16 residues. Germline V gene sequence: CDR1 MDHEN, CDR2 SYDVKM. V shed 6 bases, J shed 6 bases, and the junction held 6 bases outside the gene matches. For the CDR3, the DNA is TGTGCCAGCAGGGGGACTAGCGGGGGGGCAACTGATACGCAGTATTTT. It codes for CASRGTSGGATDTQYF.

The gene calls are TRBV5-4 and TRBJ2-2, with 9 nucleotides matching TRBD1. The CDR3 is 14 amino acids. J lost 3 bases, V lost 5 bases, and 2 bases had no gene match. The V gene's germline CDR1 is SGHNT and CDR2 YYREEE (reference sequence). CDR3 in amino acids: CASRRDRDTGELFF. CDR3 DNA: TGTGCCAGCAGACGGGACAGGGACACCGGGGAGCTGTTTTTT.

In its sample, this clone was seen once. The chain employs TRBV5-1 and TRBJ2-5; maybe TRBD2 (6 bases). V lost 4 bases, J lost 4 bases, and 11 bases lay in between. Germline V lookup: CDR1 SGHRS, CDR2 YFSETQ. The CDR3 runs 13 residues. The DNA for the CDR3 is TGCGCCAGCAGCGTGGGGGGAGGAGAGACCCAGTACTTC. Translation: CASSVGGGETQYF.

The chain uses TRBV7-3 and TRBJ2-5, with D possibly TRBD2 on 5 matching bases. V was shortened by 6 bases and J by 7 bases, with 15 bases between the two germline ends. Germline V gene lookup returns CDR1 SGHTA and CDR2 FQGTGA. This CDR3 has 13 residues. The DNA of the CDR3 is TGTGCCAGCAGTACCGGCCCACGGGGGACCCAGTACTTC. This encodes CASSTGPRGTQYF.

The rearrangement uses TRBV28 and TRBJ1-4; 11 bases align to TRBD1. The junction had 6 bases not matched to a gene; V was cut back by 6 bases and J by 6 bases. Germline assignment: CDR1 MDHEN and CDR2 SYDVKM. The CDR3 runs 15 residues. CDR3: CASRHQGQGDEKLFF. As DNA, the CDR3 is TGTGCCAGCAGACACCAGGGACAGGGGGATGAAAAACTGTTTTTT.

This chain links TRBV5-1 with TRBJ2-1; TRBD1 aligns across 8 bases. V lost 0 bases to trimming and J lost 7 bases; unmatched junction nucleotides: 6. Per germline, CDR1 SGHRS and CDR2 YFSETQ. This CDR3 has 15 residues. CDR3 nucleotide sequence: TGCGCCAGCAGCTTGGCCGCGGGACAGGCGAATGAGCAGTTCTTC. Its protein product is CASSLAAGQANEQFF.

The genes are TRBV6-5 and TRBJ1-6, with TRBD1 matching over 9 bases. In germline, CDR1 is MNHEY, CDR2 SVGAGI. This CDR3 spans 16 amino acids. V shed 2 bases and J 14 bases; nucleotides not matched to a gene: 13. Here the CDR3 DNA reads TGTGCCAGCAGTTACGGTATAGGGACAGGGTTTCCCACCCTCCACTTT. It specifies CASSYGIGTGFPTLHF.